These 32 T cell receptor beta chains were sequenced from one sample in a study of blood T cell repertoires in COVID-19 (dated by TCRdb to 2020 to 2021). The library relied on the immunoSEQ multiplex PCR assay. TCRdb took this table from immuneACCESS and kept in-frame rearrangements with V and J called. Such tables lack part of the clones; where checked against another copy, unresolved V genes explain under half of the gap, and the rest is unexplained. A total of about 260,000 clones appear in this sample, 85% to 95% of them only once. About 3% of the sample is held by the ten biggest clonotypes. Sequencing was performed on PBMCs or T cells enriched from blood (not recorded which). These receptors were taken from a man in his forties who had been exposed to COVID-19.

V and J are TRBV11-2 and TRBJ1-2; 7 bases map to TRBD1. CDR1 and CDR2 from the germline V gene are SGHAT and FQNNGV. The CDR3 has 13 residues. Germline trimming cut 7 bases from V and 8 bases from J; bases unmatched to any gene: 10. CDR3 nucleotide sequence: TGTGCCAGCACGGGACAGCCAACAACAGGCTACACCTTC. Amino acids: CASTGQPTTGYTF.

V usage is TRBV27 and J usage is TRBJ1-4; TRBD1 aligns across 10 bases. Germline V CDR1 and CDR2: MNHEY, SMNVEV (reference sequence). The CDR3 has 15 amino acids. V dropped 3 bases and J dropped 10; count of bases not matched to a gene: 8. The CDR3 DNA sequence: TGTGCCAGCAGTTTGTCCGGGACAGGGGTAATAAAACTGTTTTTT. Translating gives CASSLSGTGVIKLFF.

The CDR3 spells CASSLEETSGNNEQFF. The CDR3 DNA reads TGTGCCAGCAGCTTAGAAGAGACTAGCGGGAACAATGAGCAGTTCTTC. This rearrangement joins TRBV7-9 to TRBJ2-1, with TRBD2 matching over 11 bases. The CDR3 sequence is 16 residues long. Germline assignment: CDR1 SEHNR and CDR2 FQNEAQ (reference sequence). Trimming at V came to 1 base and at J to 5 bases, leaving 4 bases not matched to a gene.

The chain has TRBV28 and TRBJ1-5; D ambiguous. This CDR3 is 15 amino acids long. Germline-derived CDR1 and CDR2 are MDHEN and SYDVKM. Trimming took 2 bases from V and 2 from J, leaving 10 bases between them. The CDR3 DNA follows: TGTGCCAGCAGTTTAGCCTACCGGGGCAATCAGCCCCAGCATTTT. It specifies CASSLAYRGNQPQHF.

The chain is built from TRBV23-1 and TRBJ2-3; 7 bases match TRBD2. Being an ORF, TRBV23-1 has a function that is uncertain. Unmatched junction bases numbered 12, after V lost 2 bases and J lost 4 bases. The CDR3 length is 17 residues. For the CDR3, the DNA is TGCGCCAGCAGTCAACCCGCAGTTAAACTAGCGTCAGATACGCAGTATTTT. This codes for CASSQPAVKLASDTQYF.

This rearrangement joins TRBV28 to TRBJ1-1, with no clear D. Germline V CDR1 and CDR2: MDHEN, SYDVKM. Trimming stripped 0 bases from V and 11 bases from J, with 19 bases between. This CDR3 has 15 amino acids. The CDR3 here is CASSLWSSREMRAFF. The CDR3 DNA follows: TGTGCCAGCAGTTTATGGAGTAGTCGGGAGATGAGGGCTTTCTTT. Using reference TRBV28 and TRBJ1-1 for the parts outside the CDR3, the full variable domain is DVKVTQSSRYLVKRTGEKVFLECVQDMDHENMFWYRQDPGLGLRLIYFSYDVKMKEKGDIPEGYSVSREKKERFSLILESASTNQTSMYLCASSLWSSREMRAFFGQGTRLTVV.

V is TRBV11-2 and J is TRBJ1-1; 7 positions agree with TRBD1. With 8 bases clipped from V and 0 bases from J, the junction kept 3 bases outside the gene matches. Germline assignment: CDR1 SGHAT and CDR2 FQNNGV. The CDR3 loop spans 13 amino acids. CDR3 DNA sequence: TGTGCCAGCGGACAGGCCATGAACACTGAAGCTTTCTTT. This sequence encodes CASGQAMNTEAFF.

The V call is TRBV11-2, the J call TRBJ2-1, with 8 bases identical to TRBD2. Germline V gene lookup returns CDR1 SGHAT and CDR2 FQNNGV. This CDR3 contains 14 residues. V gave up 5 bases and J gave up 7 bases; unmatched junction bases: 7. The CDR3 reads CASSGSGTSNEQFF. In DNA, the CDR3 is TGTGCCAGCAGCGGGTCCGGGACTAGTAATGAGCAGTTCTTC.

This chain joins TRBV28 and TRBJ1-1, with D possibly TRBD1 on 5 matching bases. The CDR3 has 10 amino acids. Germline V gives CDR1 MDHEN, CDR2 SYDVKM. The V and J ends lost 6 bases and 7 bases respectively, with 6 bases between them. The CDR3 sequence: CASSQGEAFF. The CDR3 DNA is TGTGCCAGCAGCCAGGGTGAAGCTTTCTTT.

The rearrangement joins TRBV5-4 to TRBJ2-2; tentative D call: TRBD2 (6 bases). The CDR3 runs 15 residues. Germline V gene data show CDR1 as SGHNT and CDR2 as YYREEE (reference sequence). V lost 3 bases and J 4 bases, leaving 13 bases between the germline ends. CDR3 in amino acids: CASSSQGGGTGELFF. In DNA, the CDR3 is TGTGCCAGCAGCTCTCAGGGAGGTGGCACCGGGGAGCTGTTTTTT.

The gene calls are TRBV11-1 and TRBJ2-6; weak D call: TRBD1 (6 bases). This CDR3 has 16 amino acids. V lost 5 bases, J lost 0 bases, and 11 bases lay in between. Germline V gene lookup returns CDR1 SGHAT and CDR2 FQDESV (reference sequence). DNA for the CDR3: TGTGCCAGCAGCAGGCAGGGGTACTCTGGGGCCAACGTCCTGACTTTC. This sequence encodes CASSRQGYSGANVLTF.

The chain uses TRBV28 and TRBJ2-2; no reliable D call. The CDR3 has 12 residues. Germline CDR1 is MDHEN and CDR2 is SYDVKM. Trimming removed 6 bases at V and 6 bases at J, with 8 bases between. CDR3 in amino acids: CASREYPGELFF. In nucleotides, the CDR3 is TGTGCCAGCAGGGAGTACCCCGGGGAGCTGTTTTTT.

This chain connects TRBV5-1 to TRBJ2-2; 10 bases match TRBD2. The germline V gene has CDR1 SGHRS and CDR2 YFSETQ. Losses at the gene ends were 2 bases for V and 6 bases for J; bases not matched to a gene: 4. The CDR3 is 15 residues long. CDR3 DNA sequence: TGCGCCAGCAGCTTATCCCTAGCGGGAGCCGGGGAGCTGTTTTTT. The encoded protein is CASSLSLAGAGELFF.

The V call is TRBV11-3, the J call TRBJ1-1; weak D call: TRBD1 (5 bases). V lost 6 bases, J lost 0 bases, and 11 bases lay in between. Per germline, CDR1 SGHNT and CDR2 YENEEA. There are 14 residues in the CDR3. CDR3 coding DNA: TGTGCCAGCAGGCCAACAGGCTTGAACACTGAAGCTTTCTTT. As protein: CASRPTGLNTEAFF.

The chain uses TRBV5-6 and TRBJ2-7, with TRBD2 as a possible D gene (5 bases). CDR3 size: 14 residues. Trimming shortened V by 1 base and J by 2 bases, and 10 bases separated the two germline ends. Germline CDR1 reads SGHDT; CDR2 reads YYEEEE. In DNA, the CDR3 is TGTGCCAGCAGCTTGTATGAGGGTCCCTACGAGCAGTACTTC. Residues: CASSLYEGPYEQYF.

The chain recombines TRBV28 with TRBJ1-5; D may be TRBD1 (5 bases). The V gene lost 2 bases and the J gene lost 3 bases, with 11 bases spanning the gap. CDR3 length: 15 amino acids. Germline CDR1 reads MDHEN; CDR2 reads SYDVKM. The CDR3 here is CASSLGAGYNQPQHF. The CDR3 region has the DNA TGTGCCAGCAGTTTAGGGGCAGGATACAATCAGCCCCAGCATTTT.

This clone was found a few times. The chain has TRBV27 and TRBJ2-1, with a tentative D call TRBD2 (5 bases). The V end lost 5 bases, the J end lost 1 base, and 12 bases lay between the germline ends. Germline V lookup: CDR1 MNHEY, CDR2 SMNVEV (reference sequence). The length of the CDR3 is 15 residues. The CDR3 reads CASSPERSSYNEQFF. CDR3 in DNA: TGTGCCAGCAGTCCTGAGCGGAGTTCCTACAATGAGCAGTTCTTC.

This rearrangement joins TRBV12-3 or TRBV12-4 to TRBJ1-1; D not certain. Deletions cut 3 bases from V and 0 bases from J, with 5 bases between. This CDR3 has 13 amino acids. CDR3 loop: CASSFRMNTEAFF. The CDR3 bases are TGTGCCAGCAGTTTCCGTATGAACACTGAAGCTTTCTTT.

The V call is TRBV9, the J call TRBJ2-1; the D gene is possibly TRBD2 (5 bases). V lost 0 bases and J lost 8, with 12 bases in between. Per germline, CDR1 SGDLS and CDR2 YYNGEE. This CDR3 is built from 14 residues. The CDR3 DNA is TGTGCCAGCAGCGTAGCGGCTAGCAAATATGAGCAGTTCTTC. It yields the protein CASSVAASKYEQFF.

There are a few counts of this clone. The chain carries TRBV2 and TRBJ2-2; 9 nucleotides align to TRBD1. Germline-derived CDR1 and CDR2 are SNHLY and FYNNEI. This CDR3 is built from 13 residues. With 6 bases clipped from V and 5 bases from J, the junction kept 1 base outside the gene matches. The CDR3 coding sequence is TGTGCCAGCAGCGGGACAGGGACCGGGGAGCTGTTTTTT. Its translation is CASSGTGTGELFF.

The chain joins TRBV11-1 to TRBJ1-1; D is unresolved. The CDR3 is made up of 14 amino acids. Germline CDR1 SGHAT, CDR2 FQDESV (reference sequence). The germline V and J ends were trimmed by 5 bases and 4 bases, with 14 bases remaining between them. CDR3 DNA sequence: TGTGCCAGCAGCCGAACGACAAGTGGCACTGAAGCTTTCTTT. Translating gives CASSRTTSGTEAFF.

The genes are TRBV27 and TRBJ2-1; no firm D call. Trimming took 2 bases from V and 3 from J, leaving 8 bases between them. The CDR3 spans 14 residues. CDR1 MNHEY and CDR2 SMNVEV come from the germline V gene (reference sequence). CDR3: CASSLAISYNEQFF. CDR3 DNA sequence: TGTGCCAGCAGTTTAGCGATTAGCTACAATGAGCAGTTCTTC.

The rearrangement joins TRBV10-2 to TRBJ1-5; weak D call: TRBD1 (5 bases). The germline V and J ends were trimmed by 4 bases and 7 bases, with 14 bases remaining between them. CDR3 length: 14 residues. Per the germline V gene, CDR1 is WSHSY and CDR2 is SAAADI. The CDR3 is CASSVDPKGQPQHF. CDR3 nucleotide sequence: TGCGCCAGCAGTGTGGACCCTAAGGGGCAGCCCCAGCATTTT.

This clone was detected only once. This sequence joins TRBV5-1 and TRBJ2-7; maybe TRBD2 (6 bases). Trimming pared 0 bases from V and 4 bases from J, leaving 8 bases between. The length of the CDR3 is 13 residues. Germline CDR1 SGHRS, CDR2 YFSETQ. The CDR3 DNA reads as TGCGCCAGCAGCTTGGGGGCGGGGTACGAGCAGTACTTC. This gives the protein CASSLGAGYEQYF.

The chain uses TRBV6-6 and TRBJ1-2, with D maybe TRBD1 (6 bases). This CDR3 is 13 amino acids long. The ends were cut back, 6 bases at V and 4 bases at J, with 12 bases in the middle. Germline V gene sequence: CDR1 MNHNY, CDR2 SVGAGI (reference sequence). Here the CDR3 reads CASSSDRAYGYTF. CDR3 nucleotide sequence: TGTGCCAGCAGCTCGGACAGAGCCTATGGCTACACCTTC.

The CDR3 sequence is CASSGTGGTEAFF. The CDR3 DNA follows: TGTGCCAGCAGCGGGACAGGGGGCACTGAAGCTTTCTTT. V usage is TRBV5-4 and J usage is TRBJ1-1; 11 nucleotides align to TRBD1. Trimming cost V 4 bases and J 4 bases; bases outside gene matches: 0. The CDR3 consists of 13 residues. Per germline, CDR1 SGHNT and CDR2 YYREEE (reference sequence).

The chain couples TRBV7-9 to TRBJ2-7; 7 nucleotides agree with TRBD2. V trimming: 4 bases; J trimming: 3 bases; junction bases outside the gene matches: 6. The CDR3 length is 14 residues. Looked up from germline, CDR1 is SEHNR and CDR2 is FQNEAQ (reference sequence). The chain's CDR3 is CASSSREGIYEQYF. DNA of the CDR3: TGTGCCAGCAGCTCTAGGGAGGGAATCTACGAGCAGTACTTC.

CDR3 amino acids: CASSVAREDGYTF. DNA for the CDR3: TGTGCCAGCAGCGTAGCCCGAGAAGATGGCTACACCTTC. The rearrangement links TRBV28 to TRBJ1-2, with D hard to call. With 6 bases removed from V and 6 bases from J, the gap between germline ends came to 14 bases. CDR1 MDHEN and CDR2 SYDVKM come from the germline V gene. The CDR3 has 13 residues.

J is TRBJ1-2 and V is TRBV12-3 or TRBV12-4; 9 bases line up with TRBD1. V gave up 5 bases and J gave up 8 bases; unmatched junction bases: 3. The CDR3 is made up of 12 amino acids. This chain's CDR3 is CASSTGGVGYTF. The CDR3 DNA reads as TGTGCCAGCAGTACAGGGGGCGTGGGCTACACCTTC.

This clone was counted a single time. The chain combines TRBV7-9 with TRBJ1-4; TRBD1 agrees at 7 bases. Germline V gives CDR1 SEHNR, CDR2 FQNEAQ (reference sequence). V trimming: 5 bases; J trimming: 4 bases; junction bases outside the gene matches: 7. This CDR3 region has 15 residues. The CDR3 loop reads CASSAITGDNEKLFF. Here the CDR3 DNA reads TGTGCCAGCAGCGCTATTACAGGGGATAATGAAAAACTGTTTTTT.

The chain carries TRBV27 and TRBJ2-3; 7 bases agree with TRBD2. The CDR3 consists of 13 residues. V was pared by 8 bases and J by 5 bases, with 7 bases of the junction left unmatched. Germline lookup yields CDR1 MNHEY and CDR2 SMNVEV (reference sequence). CDR3 sequence: CASLRGGEDTQYF. The CDR3 DNA reads as TGTGCCAGCCTCCGGGGAGGGGAAGATACGCAGTATTTT.

The chain recombines TRBV20-1 with TRBJ1-4; D is undetermined. The CDR3 loop spans 11 amino acids. Trimming took 3 bases from V and 6 from J, leaving 5 bases between them. Germline-derived CDR1 and CDR2 are DFQATT and SNEGSKA (reference sequence). CDR3 DNA: TGCAGTGCTAGTGCCTATGAAAAACTGTTTTTT. This gives the protein CSASAYEKLFF.